This T cell receptor beta chain appears in the sequencing data of a study of human T cells and chemical hapten exposure. V shed 5 bases and J shed 2 bases, with 10 bases lying between them. The CDR3 consists of 14 residues. Germline CDR1 and CDR2: SGHTA and FQGNSA. This clonotype appeared many times. TCRdb itself ran the 5' RACE reads through MiXCR, one entry per CDR3 protein. The sample carries 150,000 or so distinct CDR3 sequences, over 3.5% recorded once. Extraction of total RNA was performed on unfractionated whole blood. The chain recombines TRBV7-2 with TRBJ1-5; a weak D match, TRBD1 (5 bases). This TCR was recovered from a female donor in good health. DNA of the CDR3: TGTGCCAGCAGCCCCGACAGCGGCAATCAGCCCCAGCATTTT. Amino acid sequence: CASSPDSGNQPQHF.